This TCR beta chain was recovered during a study of blood T cell repertoires in COVID-19. About the study: From T cells, B-cell-depleted T cells, or PBMCs came the material, which was cDNA or gDNA.

Method: immunoSEQ multiplex PCR; TCRdb's copy keeps in-frame clones and lacks some. The data contain some 210,000 clones, 80% to 90% of them seen just once; the ten biggest clones take up around 8.8%. Across about two dozen US areas, participants ranged in age from about 18 to 90 years. Recovery among Cohort 3 donors was established by two negative PCRs, clearance, or symptom resolution. The CDR3 is 16 residues long. V was pared by 7 bases and J by 1 base, with 19 bases between. The V gene's germline CDR1 is MGHRA and CDR2 YSYEKL. This TCR was recovered from a man aged 40-49 years who had recovered from COVID-19. Sequenced: PBMCs or T cells enriched from blood (not recorded which). This sequence joins TRBV4-1 and TRBJ1-1, with TRBD1 as a possible D gene (5 bases). The CDR3: CASIGIQGGPNTEAFF. In DNA form, the CDR3 reads TGCGCCAGCATTGGGATCCAGGGAGGTCCGAACACTGAAGCTTTCTTT.